This T cell receptor (beta chain) derives from a study of T cells in Graves' hyperthyroidism and ophthalmopathy (dated by TCRdb to between 2017 and 2020). About the study as a whole: Peripheral blood samples were taken at initial diagnosis, before any treatment was given. After blood sampling, hyperthyroidism patients were treated with methimazole at a starting dose of 30 mg daily, and ophthalmopathy patients were treated with high-dose intravenous methylprednisolone. In addition, the study compared T-cell repertoires in thyroid tissue and in blood from about 6 Graves' hyperthyroidism patients. To identify distinguishing TCR V-J signatures, a discovery cohort of around 100 patients was used, comprising some 43 with Graves' ophthalmopathy and 57 with stable Graves' hyperthyroidism. An independent validation cohort of around 20 hyperthyroidism patients and 15 or so patients who later progressed to ophthalmopathy tested prospective prediction of ophthalmopathy. The approximately 98 discovery patients were randomly divided into training and test sets at a 7:3 ratio. TCR Vbeta CDR3 sequencing of fewer than 150 peripheral blood samples (43 ophthalmopathy, roughly 72 hyperthyroidism and around 17 progressor patients) is reported in the paper.

Hyperthyroidism patients were newly diagnosed, with disease duration under 2 months, and aged 18 to 65 years. The study excluded patients with uncontrolled infections, other autoimmune diseases, pregnancy or lactation. Clinical symptoms, serum thyroxine and TRAb, thyroid ultrasound, and orbital computed tomography formed the basis for the diagnoses. For progressor patients, blood was drawn at the first diagnosis of hyperthyroidism, before any ophthalmopathy symptoms had appeared. PBMCs were separated from over 9 ml of fresh peripheral blood using Ficoll-Paque density gradient centrifugation. Progressor patients were defined as those initially diagnosed with Graves' hyperthyroidism in whom ophthalmopathy developed during follow-up. Trizol reagent was used to extract total RNA, and RNA quality was then checked on an Agilent 2100 Bioanalyzer. This clonotype has only a few counts. Its binding antigen is unknown. The sample holds no much larger clone one base away, and base qualities are not on file.

The study at large found these results: Most expanded thyroid clonotypes (frequency above 0.001) were also found in blood, which suggests that blood repertoires may mirror thyroid immune responses. No statistical method was used to set the sample size in advance, and investigators knew the group allocation. A model built on a 13 V-J signature distinguished ophthalmopathy from stable hyperthyroidism, reaching roughly 88% sensitivity and 81.08% specificity in cross-validation and 80%/75% in testing. In validation, the model predicted progression to ophthalmopathy a median of about 6.5 months before onset, with roughly 68% sensitivity and 72.22% specificity.

The TCR beta CDR3 regions were amplified from RNA transcripts. The first round of RT-PCR for the TCR CDR3 was performed with the HTBI primer set and the Qiagen OneStep RT-PCR kit. A second multiplex PCR round built the libraries, followed by size selection and purification. Libraries were sequenced paired-end with 100 bp reads on an Illumina HiSeq2000. From the authors' description of their analysis: SOAPnuke was used to process the raw data, throwing out any read that contained adapters or uncalled bases, had a mean Phred below 15, or lacked an exact constant-primer or identifier match. COPE v1.2.5 was used to merge the high-quality paired reads, and each unique nucleotide sequence was defined as a clonotype. MiTCR v1.1 was used to align the clonotypes against IMGT TRBV, TRBD and TRBJ reference segments. The analysis included only V-J combinations with a frequency above 0.0001, which together covered more than 99% of the repertoires. A TCS score was defined as the ratio of F50 (clonal expansion) to E x V (chaos), with BLOSUM62-based TCRdist applied between CDR3 peptides within each V-J. Welch's t-statistics and random forest reduced 450 to 600 V-J features to roughly 13, which were used in a naive Bayes classifier (R e1071). TCRdb reworked the public reads: Q25 trimming with fastp, MiXCR clone assembly, productive beta chains retained. Each entry is one CDR3 protein sequence, shown with its most common DNA and genes. The V and J calls reflect TCRdb's pipeline rather than the authors' work. The sample table holds 250,000 to 300,000 distinct CDR3 sequences, of which around 15% were seen once. The biggest ten clones account for 30% of the sample.

Measured from the cysteine to the phenylalanine, the CDR3 is 15 residues long. The read is trimmed to its CDR3 DNA, 45 bases read in frame from base 1. Clipping removes 0 bases from V and 6 bases from J, with 7 as the unmatched junction base count. As encoded in the germline V gene, CDR1 is SGDLS while CDR2 is YYNGEE. The chain links TRBV9 with TRBJ2-7; 9 bases in the junction line up with TRBD2. The sequence was obtained from a woman in her forties or fifties with Graves' hyperthyroidism that later progressed to Graves' ophthalmopathy. The sequenced sample consisted of blood. The CDR3 region: CASSVDGLAGSEQYF. The DNA is TGTGCCAGCAGCGTAGATGGGCTAGCGGGAAGCGAGCAGTACTTC. With the rest looked up from the reference TRBV9 and TRBJ2-7 genes rather than sequenced, the full variable domain is DSGVTQTPKHLITATGQRVTLRCSPRSGDLSVYWYQQSLDQGLQFLIQYYNGEERAKGNILERFSAQQFPDLHSELNLSSLELGDSALYFCASSVDGLAGSEQYFGPGTRLTVT.